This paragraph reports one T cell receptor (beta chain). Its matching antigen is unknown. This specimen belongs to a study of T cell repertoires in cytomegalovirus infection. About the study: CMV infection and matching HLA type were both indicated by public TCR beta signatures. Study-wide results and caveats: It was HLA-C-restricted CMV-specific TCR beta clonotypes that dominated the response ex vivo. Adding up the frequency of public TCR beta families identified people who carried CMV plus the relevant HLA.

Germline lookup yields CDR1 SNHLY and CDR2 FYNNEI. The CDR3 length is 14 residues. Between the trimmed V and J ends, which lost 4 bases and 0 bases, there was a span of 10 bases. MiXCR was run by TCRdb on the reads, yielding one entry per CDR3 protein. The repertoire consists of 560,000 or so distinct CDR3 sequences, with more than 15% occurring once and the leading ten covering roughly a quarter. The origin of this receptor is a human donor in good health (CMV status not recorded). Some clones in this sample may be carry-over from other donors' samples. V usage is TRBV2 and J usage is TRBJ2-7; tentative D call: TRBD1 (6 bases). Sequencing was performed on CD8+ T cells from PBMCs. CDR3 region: CASSGRTVSYEQYF. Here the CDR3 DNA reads TGTGCCAGCAGTGGACGGACAGTCTCCTACGAGCAGTACTTC.